The entry below describes one TCR beta chain. The J segment lost 2 bases and the V segment lost 1 base, leaving 6 bases of the junction unmatched. This CDR3 is 16 amino acids long. Per germline, CDR1 LGHNA and CDR2 YNFKEQ. This entry is derived from a study of T cell changes during pregnancy in multiple sclerosis. Using immunoSEQ multiplex PCR, the repertoire was profiled, and TCRdb retains in-frame clones only, with some absent. Of roughly 90,000 clones listed, around 93% were seen once; the top ten hold approximately 0.99%. This receptor was identified in a female donor with multiple sclerosis, enrolled in a pregnancy study. This chain links TRBV4-2 with TRBJ2-3; 7 bases map to TRBD2. The sample consisted of peripheral blood, taken before pregnancy. The CDR3 reads CASSQAGDYHTDTQYF. The CDR3, as DNA: TGTGCCAGCAGCCAAGCCGGGGACTACCACACAGATACGCAGTATTTT.